This T cell receptor beta chain was found in a study of blood T cells in healthy people across ages. Germline lookup yields CDR1 LGHNA and CDR2 YSLEER. Trimming pared 2 bases from V and 1 base from J, leaving 4 bases between. The CDR3 extends over 13 amino acids. Isolation yielded PBMCs, at least 7 million per sample, in every case. Primed by a sample-barcoded 5' primer and a J-beta primer mix, a second PCR proceeded for 7 to 11 cycles. TCRdb passed the 5' RACE reads through MiXCR, listing each CDR3 protein once. The sample has about 1.8 million distinct CDR3 sequences, around half seen once. This TCR was recovered from a woman in her thirties or forties in good health. The sequencing sample was made of blood. J is TRBJ2-3 and V is TRBV4-3; no definite D call. CDR3 sequence reads: CASSQRRTDTQYF. In nucleotides, the CDR3 is TGCGCCAGCAGCCAACGTCGCACAGATACGCAGTATTTT.